This T cell receptor (beta chain) came from a study of blood T cell repertoires in COVID-19. Repertoires were generated with immunoSEQ multiplex PCR, while TCRdb's copy carries only in-frame clones and drops some. The data show about 89,000 clones, 65% to 80% seen once. The ends were cut back, 3 bases at V and 4 bases at J, with 13 bases in the middle. This CDR3 has 15 residues. Germline values: CDR1 LNHDA, CDR2 SQIVND (reference sequence). The sample taken for sequencing was peripheral blood. The chain has TRBV19 and TRBJ2-1; tentatively, D is TRBD1 (6 bases). The TCR comes from a human donor in a cohort sampled during active COVID-19. The DNA of the CDR3 is TGTGCCAGTAGTATGATAGACAGGAGTTACAATGAGCAGTTCTTC. Translated, it gives CASSMIDRSYNEQFF.